The entry that follows covers one T cell receptor (beta chain) sequence. In terms of age and location, participants ranged from about 18 to 95 years and lived in about two dozen US areas. This entry belongs to a study of blood T cell repertoires in COVID-19. Authors' processing steps: Reference gene primer amplification yielded estimated nucleated cell counts. Assay used: immunoSEQ multiplex PCR; TCRdb lists only in-frame clones, some missing. That table gives V, J and clone size, and the DNA gave D and trimming. The table includes almost 400,000 clones, around 89% detected once. Trimming left V 1 base short and J 1 base short, with 12 bases between. The CDR3 covers 16 residues. Germline V gene lookup returns CDR1 SGDLS and CDR2 YYNGEE.

The V gene is TRBV9, the J gene TRBJ1-3, with unresolved D. The receptor comes from a woman aged 25 to 39 with acute COVID-19. The sequencing input was PBMCs or T cells enriched from blood (not recorded which). The CDR3 here is CASSVSPGRSGNTIYF. CDR3 nucleotide sequence: TGTGCCAGCAGCGTATCCCCCGGGAGGTCTGGAAACACCATATATTTT.